This TCR beta chain was sequenced during a study of radiation and T cells in renal cell carcinoma. Study information: Nephrectomy followed 15 Gy stereotactic body radiation by 4 weeks.

Stated time point: blood 2 weeks post-SBRT. The treatment was: 15 Gy SBRT to primary tumor, nephrectomy 4 weeks later. Clear cell pathology was present in this patient's renal cell carcinoma. Method: immunoSEQ multiplex PCR; TCRdb's copy keeps in-frame clones and lacks some. The sample carries approximately 49,000 clones, approximately 80% recorded once. The germline V gene has CDR1 SGDLS and CDR2 YYNGEE. This CDR3 is 16 amino acids long. Trimming took off 0 bases at V and 0 bases at J, with 9 bases between the two ends. V usage is TRBV9 and J usage is TRBJ2-2; TRBD1 might be the D (6 bases). Here the sequenced sample was blood, taken from a patient whose treatment included radiotherapy and nephrectomy. The receptor was derived from a woman between 65 and 79 years old with renal cell carcinoma. CDR3 in amino acids: CASSVAGGANTGELFF. CDR3 sequence (DNA): TGTGCCAGCAGCGTAGCTGGGGGCGCGAACACCGGGGAGCTGTTTTTT.